This record concerns one TCR beta chain sequence. The CDR3 spans 14 residues. CDR1 is KGHSH and CDR2 is LQKENI in the germline V gene. Trimming at V came to 2 bases and at J to 0 bases, leaving 0 bases not matched to a gene. This sample is drawn from a study of blood T cell repertoires in COVID-19. Repertoires were generated with immunoSEQ multiplex PCR, while TCRdb's copy carries only in-frame clones and drops some. The sample carries under 250,000 clones, roughly 85% recorded once. This receptor was taken from a woman between 65 and 79 years old with COVID-19, enrolled during active disease. Material: peripheral blood. The chain combines TRBV18 with TRBJ1-1; TRBD1 agrees at 7 bases. Here the CDR3 DNA reads TGTGCCAGCTCACCAGGACAGGTGAACACTGAAGCTTTCTTT. It is translated as CASSPGQVNTEAFF.